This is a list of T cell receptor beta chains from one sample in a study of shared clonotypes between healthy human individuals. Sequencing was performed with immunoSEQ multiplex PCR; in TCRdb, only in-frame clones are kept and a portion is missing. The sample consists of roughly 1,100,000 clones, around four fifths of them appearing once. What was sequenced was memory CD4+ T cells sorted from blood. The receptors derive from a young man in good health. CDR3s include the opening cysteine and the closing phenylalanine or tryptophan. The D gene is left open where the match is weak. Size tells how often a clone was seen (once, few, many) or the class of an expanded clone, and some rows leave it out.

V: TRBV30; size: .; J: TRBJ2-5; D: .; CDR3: CAWSVLPGEQYF; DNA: TGTGCCTGGAGTGTACTTCCGGGAGAGCAGTACTTC
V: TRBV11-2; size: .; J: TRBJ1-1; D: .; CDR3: CASRPQERSEAFF; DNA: TGTGCCAGCCGACCGCAGGAAAGGTCCGAAGCTTTCTTT
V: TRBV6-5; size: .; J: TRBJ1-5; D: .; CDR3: CASSSAPMGGNQPQHF; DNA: TGTGCCAGCAGTTCTGCGCCAATGGGAGGCAATCAGCCCCAGCATTTT
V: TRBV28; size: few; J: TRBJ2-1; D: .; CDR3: CASSLLRPQRVEQFF; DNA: TGTGCCAGCAGTTTGCTCCGCCCACAGAGGGTGGAGCAGTTCTTC
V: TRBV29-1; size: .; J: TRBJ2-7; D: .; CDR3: CSVALGPALPRYEQYF; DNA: TGCAGCGTTGCCCTGGGGCCTGCCTTACCGAGGTACGAGCAGTACTTC
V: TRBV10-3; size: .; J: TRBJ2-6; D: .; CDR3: CAIGLGDGANVLTF; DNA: TGTGCCATCGGCCTGGGAGATGGGGCCAACGTCCTGACTTTC
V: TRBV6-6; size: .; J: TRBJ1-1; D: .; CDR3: CASRIGVLNTEAFF; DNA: TGTGCCAGCAGGATTGGCGTACTGAACACTGAAGCTTTCTTT
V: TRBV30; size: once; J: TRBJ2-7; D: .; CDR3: CAWGPSYEQYF; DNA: TGTGCCTGGGGTCCCTCCTACGAGCAGTACTTC
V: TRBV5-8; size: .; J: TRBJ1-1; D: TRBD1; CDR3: CASSLAGGTAGPEAFF; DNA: TGTGCCAGCAGCTTGGCCGGCGGGACAGCAGGGCCTGAAGCTTTCTTT
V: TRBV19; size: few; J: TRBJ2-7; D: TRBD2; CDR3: CATGTSGLGRYEQYF; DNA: TGTGCCACCGGGACTAGCGGCCTGGGGCGCTACGAGCAGTACTTC
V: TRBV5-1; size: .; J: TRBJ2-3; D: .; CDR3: CASSLPADTQYF; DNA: TGCGCCAGCAGCTTGCCAGCAGATACGCAGTATTTT
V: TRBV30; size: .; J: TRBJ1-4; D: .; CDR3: CAWSETGTPDEKLFF; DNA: TGTGCCTGGAGTGAAACCGGGACCCCGGACGAAAAACTGTTTTTT
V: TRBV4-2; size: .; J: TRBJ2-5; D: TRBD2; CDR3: CASSLGTSGNLETQYF; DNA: TGTGCCAGCAGCCTTGGGACTAGCGGAAACCTGGAGACCCAGTACTTC
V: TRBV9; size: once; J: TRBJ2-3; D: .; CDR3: CASSVGEGDSNWDTQYF; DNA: TGTGCCAGCAGCGTAGGCGAGGGAGACAGTAATTGGGATACGCAGTATTTT
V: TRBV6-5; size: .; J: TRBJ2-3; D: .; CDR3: CAIRKGGSATDTQYF; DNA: TGTGCCATCCGTAAAGGGGGGTCGGCCACGGATACGCAGTATTTT
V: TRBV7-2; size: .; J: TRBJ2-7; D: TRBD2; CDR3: CASSFGLAGAYEQYF; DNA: TGTGCCAGCAGCTTCGGACTAGCGGGGGCCTACGAGCAGTACTTC
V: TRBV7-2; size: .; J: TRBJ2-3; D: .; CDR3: CASSLGGSRTDTQYF; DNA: TGTGCCAGCAGCTTAGGCGGGTCTCGCACAGATACGCAGTATTTT
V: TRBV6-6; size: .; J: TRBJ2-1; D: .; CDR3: CASSTRDEQFF; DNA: TGTGCCAGCAGTACTAGGGATGAGCAGTTCTTC
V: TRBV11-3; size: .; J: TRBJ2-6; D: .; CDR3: CASSFGEAGANVLTF; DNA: TGTGCCAGCAGCTTCGGGGAAGCTGGGGCCAACGTCCTGACTTTC
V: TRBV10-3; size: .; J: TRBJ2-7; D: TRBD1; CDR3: CAIRTGTGAYEQYF; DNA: TGTGCCATCAGAACCGGGACAGGGGCCTACGAGCAGTACTTC
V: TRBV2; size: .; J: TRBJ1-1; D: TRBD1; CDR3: CASSYTGAGTEAFF; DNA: TGTGCCAGCAGTTACACAGGGGCGGGCACTGAAGCTTTCTTT
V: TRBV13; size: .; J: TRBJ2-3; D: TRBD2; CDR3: CASSLWLTSGEGASDTQYF; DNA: TGTGCCAGCAGCTTATGGTTGACTAGCGGAGAGGGGGCGTCAGATACGCAGTATTTT
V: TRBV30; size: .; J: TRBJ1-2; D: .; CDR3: CAWRFNGGNLPNYGYTF; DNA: TGTGCCTGGAGGTTTAACGGGGGGAACCTTCCTAACTATGGCTACACCTTC
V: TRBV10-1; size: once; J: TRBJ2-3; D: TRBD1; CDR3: CASSESSHLGTGGSDTQYF; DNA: TGCGCCAGCAGTGAATCTTCCCACCTCGGGACAGGGGGATCAGATACGCAGTATTTT
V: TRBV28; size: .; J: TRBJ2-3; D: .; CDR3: CASTSLGDTQYF; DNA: TGTGCCAGCACCTCCCTGGGGGATACGCAGTATTTT
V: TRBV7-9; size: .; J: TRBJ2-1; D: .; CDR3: CASSSAGVNEQFF; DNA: TGTGCCAGCAGCTCAGCCGGCGTCAATGAGCAGTTCTTC
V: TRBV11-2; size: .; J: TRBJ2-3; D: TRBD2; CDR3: CASSGTSMDTQYF; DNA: TGTGCCAGCAGCGGGACTAGCATGGATACGCAGTATTTT
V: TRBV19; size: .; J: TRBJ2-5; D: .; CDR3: CASSRYGSLPQEETQYF; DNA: TGTGCCAGTAGTCGATATGGGTCTTTACCTCAGGAAGAGACCCAGTACTTC
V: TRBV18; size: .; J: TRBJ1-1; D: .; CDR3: CASSWAGLNSNTEAFF; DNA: TGTGCCAGCTCATGGGCGGGTTTAAACAGTAACACTGAAGCTTTCTTT
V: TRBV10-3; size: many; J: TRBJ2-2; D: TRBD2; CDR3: CAISELGGWELFF; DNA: TGTGCCATCAGTGAGCTCGGGGGGTGGGAGCTGTTTTTT
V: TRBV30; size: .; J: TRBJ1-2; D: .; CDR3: CAWSPGGGGYTF; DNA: TGTGCCTGGAGTCCAGGAGGGGGTGGCTACACCTTC
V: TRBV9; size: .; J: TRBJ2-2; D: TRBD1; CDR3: CASSVVGGGTGELFF; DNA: TGTGCCAGCAGCGTAGTAGGGGGCGGCACCGGGGAGCTGTTTTTT
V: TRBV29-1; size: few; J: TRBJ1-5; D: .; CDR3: CSVSVGGRVQPQHF; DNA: TGCAGCGTTTCCGTTGGGGGGCGCGTTCAGCCCCAGCATTTT
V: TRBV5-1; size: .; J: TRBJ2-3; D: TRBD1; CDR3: CASSLPGTGGTDTQYF; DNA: TGCGCCAGCAGCTTGCCTGGGACAGGTGGCACAGATACGCAGTATTTT
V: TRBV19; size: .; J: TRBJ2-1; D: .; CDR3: CANTLALHEQFF; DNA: TGTGCCAATACTCTAGCGTTGCATGAGCAGTTCTTC
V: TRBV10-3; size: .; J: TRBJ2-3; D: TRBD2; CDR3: CAISVTSGGAGDTQYF; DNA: TGTGCCATCAGTGTGACTAGCGGGGGGGCCGGAGATACGCAGTATTTT
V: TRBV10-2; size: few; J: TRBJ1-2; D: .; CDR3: CASKTKSYGYTF; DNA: TGCGCCAGCAAGACGAAGAGCTATGGCTACACCTTC
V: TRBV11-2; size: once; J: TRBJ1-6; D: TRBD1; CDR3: CASSLRQGNSPLHF; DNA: TGTGCCAGCAGCTTGAGACAGGGGAACTCACCCCTCCACTTT
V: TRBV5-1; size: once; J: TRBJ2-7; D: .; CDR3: CASSTSLMILNEQYF; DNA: TGCGCCAGCAGCACATCTCTTATGATTTTAAACGAGCAGTACTTC
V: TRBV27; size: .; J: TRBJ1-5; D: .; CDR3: CASRPTGNQPQHF; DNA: TGTGCCAGCAGACCCACAGGGAATCAGCCCCAGCATTTT
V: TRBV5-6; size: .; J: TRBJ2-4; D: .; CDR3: CASSLVGGRIGAKNIQYF; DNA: TGTGCCAGCAGCTTGGTGGGAGGACGGATCGGGGCCAAAAACATTCAGTACTTC
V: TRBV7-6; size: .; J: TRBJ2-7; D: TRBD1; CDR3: CASSPWTGDYEQYF; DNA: TGTGCCAGCAGCCCCTGGACAGGGGACTACGAGCAGTACTTC
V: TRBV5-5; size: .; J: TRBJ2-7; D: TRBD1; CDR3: CASSRTGGEYEQYF; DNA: TGTGCCAGCAGCAGGACAGGGGGAGAGTACGAGCAGTACTTC
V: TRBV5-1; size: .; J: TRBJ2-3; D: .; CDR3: CASNREGGTDTQYF; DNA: TGCGCCAGCAACAGGGAGGGGGGCACAGATACGCAGTATTTT
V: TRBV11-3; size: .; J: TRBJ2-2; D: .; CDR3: CASSLDRTGELFF; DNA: TGTGCCAGCAGCTTAGACCGCACCGGGGAGCTGTTTTTT
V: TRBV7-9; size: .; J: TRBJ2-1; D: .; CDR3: CASSPRGDYNEQFF; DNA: TGTGCCAGCAGCCCCAGAGGGGACTACAATGAGCAGTTCTTC
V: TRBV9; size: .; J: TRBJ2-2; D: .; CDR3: CASSVAQNTGELFF; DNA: TGTGCCAGCAGCGTAGCCCAGAACACCGGGGAGCTGTTTTTT